This TCR beta chain derives from a study of response to subunit inactivated influenza vaccine. Findings of the study overall: Few additional T cells are recruited per seasonal influenza vaccination, authors suggested.

TCRdb re-analysed the RT-PCR reads in MiXCR, keeping a single row per CDR3 protein. The repertoire includes roughly 500,000 distinct CDR3 sequences, approximately 15% of them detected once, and over 2.5% sits in the top ten. This clonotype was picked up many times. The antigen is unknown. The V and J ends lost 3 bases and 2 bases respectively, with 11 bases between them. CDR1 KGHSH and CDR2 LQKENI come from the germline V gene. The CDR3 loop spans 15 amino acids. J is TRBJ2-1 and V is TRBV18; tentative D call: TRBD1 (6 bases). This receptor was obtained from a man between 45 and 75 years old who received an inactivated influenza vaccine. The specimen was CD4+ T cells sorted from PBMCs, collected around 25 months after vaccination. The CDR3 loop reads CASSPLGGPYNEQFF. CDR3 nucleotide sequence: TGTGCCAGCTCACCGTTAGGGGGTCCCTACAATGAGCAGTTCTTC.